A single sample is the source of the 19 T cell receptor beta chains below, sequenced in a study of T cell repertoires in aging, cancer and after chemotherapy (dated by TCRdb to between 2018 and 2021). Instrument on record: Illumina MiSeq. Rearranged TRB sequences spanning V, D and J segments were amplified by multiplex touch-down PCR using a mixed TRB-A/B primer pool. TCRdb cleaned the public reads at Q25 with fastp, built clones with MiXCR and kept in-frame beta chains. Rows with one shared CDR3 protein collapse into an entry with the most common genes and DNA. The sample table holds more than 800 distinct CDR3 sequences, of which more than 20% were seen once. Over 30% of the sample is held by the ten biggest clonotypes. Genomic DNA extracted from peripheral blood, rather than sorted cells or RNA, was used as the source for amplification of TCR beta rearrangements. Material: blood. The receptors come from a human donor with a blood cancer.

This clonotype is labeled large. The chain employs TRBV7-6 and TRBJ2-1; 9 nucleotides line up with TRBD2. Germline V gene data show CDR1 as SGHVS and CDR2 as FNYEAQ. The CDR3 extends over 16 amino acids. V shed 5 bases, J shed 7 bases, and the junction held 12 bases outside the gene matches. The CDR3 region is CASSPLAGGPRNEQFF. The CDR3 DNA is TGTGCCAGCAGCCCCCTGGCGGGAGGGCCAAGGAATGAGCAGTTCTTC.

This clonotype was seen only once. A read error may be the cause here, since a much bigger clone is one base away. The chain couples TRBV7-9 to TRBJ1-2; 7 bases are a match to TRBD1. Germline trimming cut 5 bases from V and 3 bases from J; bases unmatched to any gene: 6. Germline CDR1 is SEHNR and CDR2 is FQNEAQ (reference sequence). CDR3 length: 14 residues. The CDR3 coding sequence is TGTGCCAGCAGCCTTGGGACAGACTACTATGGCTACACCTTC. As protein: CASSLGTDYYGYTF.

The rearrangement joins TRBV11-3 to TRBJ2-2; the D call may be TRBD1 or TRBD2 (5 bases each). This CDR3 is 13 amino acids long. V dropped 6 bases and J dropped 4 bases, with 9 bases sitting between them. Germline CDR1 is SGHNT and CDR2 is YENEEA. DNA for the CDR3: TGTGCCAGCAGAAGGGACGTCACCGGGGAGCTGTTTTTT. Amino acids: CASRRDVTGELFF.

The J gene is TRBJ2-3, the V gene TRBV7-3; TRBD2 matches at 8 bases. The V segment lost 1 base and the J segment 6 bases; nucleotides outside the gene matches: 6. Germline CDR1 and CDR2: SGHTA and FQGTGA. The CDR3 consists of 15 residues. Here the CDR3 reads CASSLKVGTSDTQYF. CDR3 coding DNA: TGTGCCAGCAGCTTAAAGGTCGGGACTAGTGATACGCAGTATTTT.

This clonotype is medium-sized within its sample. The CDR3 reads CSARSGGYEQYF. CDR3 DNA: TGCAGTGCTAGATCGGGCGGATACGAGCAGTACTTC. J is TRBJ2-7 and V is TRBV20-1; D is unresolved. CDR3 size: 12 residues. Germline loops: CDR1 DFQATT, CDR2 SNEGSKA (reference sequence). V gave up 2 bases and J gave up 4 bases, with 9 bases separating them.

A few counts support this clonotype. This sequence joins TRBV28 and TRBJ2-3; 10 bases map to TRBD2. The germline CDR1 and CDR2 sequences are MDHEN and SYDVKM. The CDR3 spans 16 residues. V was clipped by 2 bases and J by 6 bases; unmatched bases: 8. CDR3 loop: CASSLGLAEDGDTQYF. As DNA, the CDR3 is TGTGCCAGCAGTTTAGGACTAGCGGAAGATGGTGATACGCAGTATTTT.

The rearrangement joins TRBV11-1 to TRBJ2-5; 8 positions agree with TRBD2. The CDR3 extends over 14 amino acids. Unmatched junction bases numbered 15, after V lost 6 bases and J lost 12 bases. Germline V CDR1 and CDR2: SGHAT, FQDESV (reference sequence). The CDR3 DNA is TGTGCCAGCAGAAACCCCGGACTAGCAGGAGCCAAGTACTTC. This translates into CASRNPGLAGAKYF.

This clonotype is medium-sized. This rearrangement joins TRBV7-2 to TRBJ2-5; TRBD1 matches 7 bases. CDR1 is SGHTA, CDR2 FQGNSA, per germline. The CDR3 is made up of 14 amino acids. V shed 6 bases, J shed 2 bases, and the junction held 6 bases outside the gene matches. CDR3 in amino acids: CASSWPGQQETQYF. DNA for the CDR3: TGTGCCAGCAGTTGGCCGGGACAGCAAGAGACCCAGTACTTC.

By frequency in the sample, this clonotype is medium-sized (0.01 to 0.1%). The V gene is TRBV7-2, the J gene TRBJ1-4, with D perhaps TRBD1 (5 bases). The germline CDR1 and CDR2 sequences are SGHTA and FQGNSA. Between the trimmed V and J ends, which lost 5 bases and 3 bases, there was a span of 22 bases. The CDR3 length is 18 residues. CDR3 sequence reads: CASSKVGPAVGPNEKLFF. CDR3 nucleotides: TGTGCCAGCAGCAAAGTAGGGCCCGCGGTGGGGCCTAATGAAAAACTGTTTTTT.

V gene TRBV5-1 combines with J gene TRBJ1-2, with 8 bases identical to TRBD1. J was trimmed by 6 bases and V by 0 bases; bases with no gene match: 4. The germline V gene encodes CDR1 SGHRS and CDR2 YFSETQ. The CDR3 runs 14 residues. The CDR3 loop reads CASSLAGTGHGYTF. CDR3 sequence (DNA): TGCGCCAGCAGCTTGGCCGGGACAGGACATGGCTACACCTTC.

This clonotype is deemed large. The chain combines TRBV5-3 with TRBJ2-3; D unclear. TRBV5-3 has ORF status, its function being uncertain. The CDR3 is 14 residues long. V dropped 3 bases and J dropped 1 base, with 9 bases sitting between them. The CDR3 is CARSSGRCTDTQYF. As DNA, the CDR3 is TGTGCCAGAAGCTCAGGACGGTGCACAGATACGCAGTATTTT.

Judged by abundance, this clonotype is large (0.1 to 1%). The gene calls are TRBV19 and TRBJ2-7, with D possibly called TRBD1 or TRBD2 (5 bases each). The CDR3 runs to 14 residues. Germline V CDR1 and CDR2: LNHDA, SQIVND (reference sequence). Trimming took 5 bases from V and 3 from J, leaving 14 bases between them. In nucleotides, the CDR3 is TGTGCCAGTAGTTTCGGGACGGCCAACTACGAGCAGTACTTC. This translates into CASSFGTANYEQYF.

The chain uses TRBV28 and TRBJ2-1; D is undetermined. Looked up from germline, CDR1 is MDHEN and CDR2 is SYDVKM. Trimming removed 5 bases at V and 6 bases at J, with 2 bases between. This CDR3 is 10 amino acids long. The CDR3 nucleotides are TGTGCCAGCAGTCGCAATGAGCAGTTCTTC. It codes for CASSRNEQFF.

On this clonotype itself: A read error is possible here, since a much larger clone lies one base away. The chain is built from TRBV7-2 and TRBJ2-5; 7 bases are shared with TRBD2. Trimming took 7 bases from V and 8 from J; bases not matched to a gene: 13. Germline CDR1 reads SGHTA; CDR2 reads FQGNSA. This CDR3 comprises 14 residues. The CDR3 DNA follows: TGTGCCAGCAAGGAGGGAGGGCCGAAGGATACCCAGTACTTC. This translates into CASKEGGPKDTQYF.

The V and J genes are TRBV19 and TRBJ2-3; TRBD2 matches at 9 bases. The CDR3 consists of 13 residues. Germline CDR1 LNHDA, CDR2 SQIVND (reference sequence). V trimming: 10 bases; J trimming: 1 base; junction bases outside the gene matches: 3. The CDR3 sequence is CATRTSGTDTQYF. The DNA for the CDR3 is TGTGCCACCCGGACTAGCGGCACAGATACGCAGTATTTT.

The sample holds one count of this clonotype. The rearrangement links TRBV6-1 to TRBJ2-1; 7 bases fit TRBD1. Looked up from germline, CDR1 is MNHNS and CDR2 is SASEGT. The CDR3 spans 12 residues. V lost 6 bases and J lost 10; bases outside the gene matches: 6. CDR3: CASSDSGGEQFF. The DNA of the CDR3 is TGTGCCAGCAGCGACTCAGGGGGAGAGCAGTTCTTC.

By its share, this clonotype is medium-sized. The gene calls are TRBV20-1 and TRBJ2-5; 12 nucleotides line up with TRBD2. The V segment lost 6 bases and the J segment 4 bases; nucleotides outside the gene matches: 6. This CDR3 comprises 14 residues. From germline, CDR1 is DFQATT and CDR2 SNEGSKA (reference sequence). CDR3 in DNA: TGCAGTGCAAAGCGACTAGCGGGAGTAGAGACCCAGTACTTC. Its translation is CSAKRLAGVETQYF.

The chain has TRBV11-3 and TRBJ2-1; the D is unclear. This CDR3 has 16 residues. The germline gives CDR1 SGHNT, CDR2 YENEEA. The V and J ends lost 4 bases and 5 bases respectively, with 18 bases between them. The CDR3 DNA reads as TGTGCCAGCAGCTCAATATATAAACATAATAACAATGAGCAGTTCTTC. Translated, it gives CASSSIYKHNNNEQFF. The variable domain in full, completed from reference TRBV11-3 and TRBJ2-1, reads EAGVVQSPRYKIIEKKQPVAFWCNPISGHNTLYWYLQNLGQGPELLIRYENEEAVDDSQLPKDRFSAERLKGVDSTLKIQPAELGDSAVYLCASSSIYKHNNNEQFFGPGTRLTVL.

This clonotype is categorized as medium-sized (0.01 to 0.1%). This chain links TRBV12-3 or TRBV12-4 with TRBJ2-7; 13 bases match TRBD2. Unmatched junction bases numbered 10, after V lost 6 bases and J lost 2 bases. This CDR3 is built from 17 residues. CDR3 bases: TGTGCCAGCAGCCCACGGACTAGCGGGAGAGGGACCTACGAGCAGTACTTC. This sequence encodes CASSPRTSGRGTYEQYF.